This T cell receptor beta chain was captured by sequencing in a study of shared clonotypes between healthy human individuals. Trimming left V 5 bases short and J 4 bases short, with 18 bases between. Germline V lookup: CDR1 SQVTM, CDR2 ANQGSEA. The length of the CDR3 is 14 residues. The table came from immunoSEQ multiplex PCR; TCRdb's copy has only in-frame clones and leaves some out. This table has hundreds of thousands of clones, 85% to 95% appearing once. Only CD45RO-negative cells positively selected for CCR7 counted as naive CD8 cells, so terminally differentiated effector memory CD45RA+ cells were excluded.

This sequence was found in a woman in her twenties or thirties in good health. The rearrangement uses TRBV29-1 and TRBJ2-7; possibly TRBD1 or TRBD2 for D (6 bases each). Material for sequencing was naive CD8+ T cells sorted from blood. The CDR3 DNA is TGCAGCGTTCTGCCTGGCACAGGGACTTACGAGCAGTACTTC. Translating gives CSVLPGTGTYEQYF.